These T cell receptor delta chains were read from a single sample in a study of gamma-delta T cells after stem cell transplantation. TCRdb processed the RT-PCR reads again with the CATT caller. The sample lists 2,500 to 3,000 delta-chain clones, 25% to 35% occurring once. Sequenced input: gamma-delta T cells. All receptors derive from a human donor. It is not recorded whose cells these are; they may come from a transplant donor. Each CDR3 is given with its conserved first and last residue. A D gene is named only where the DNA matches it firmly. Where a row states a size, it is once, few, many or the class of an expanded clone; other rows omit it.

V	D	J	length	size	DNA	CDR3
TRDV2	TRDD3	TRDJ1	17	NA	TGTGCCTGTGACGCGGTACTGGGGGATACGTACACCGATAAACTCATCTTT	CACDAVLGDTYTDKLIF
TRDV2	TRDD3	TRDJ1	17	large	TGTGCCTGTGACAACCTACTGGGGGATACGCGTCCCGATAAACTCATCTTT	CACDNLLGDTRPDKLIF
TRDV1	TRDD3	TRDJ1	21	NA	TGTGCTCTTGGTCCCGTGGGGGATAGAAACGATAACCCCCAGTACACCGATAAACTCATCTTT	CALGPVGDRNDNPQYTDKLIF
TRDV2	TRDD3	TRDJ1	17	medium-sized	TGTGCCTGTGACGCTCTGGGGGACAAGGGAAACACCGATAAACTCATCTTT	CACDALGDKGNTDKLIF
TRDV2	NA	TRDJ1	16	NA	TGTGCCTGTGACCCAGTGGGGGCTACGTACACCGATAAACTCATCTTT	CACDPVGATYTDKLIF
TRDV2	TRDD3	TRDJ1	17	medium-sized	TGTGCCTGTGACCCTCTGGGGGATACGGGGAACACCGATAAACTCATCTTT	CACDPLGDTGNTDKLIF
TRDV2	NA	TRDJ1	14	medium-sized	TGTGCCTGTGACACCTTGGGAGGATTTCGAGAACTCATCTTT	CACDTLGGFRELIF
TRDV2	NA	TRDJ1	16	medium-sized	TGTGCCTGTGAATCCGTGGGACGGGTTTACACCGATAAACTCATCTTT	CACESVGRVYTDKLIF
TRDV2	TRDD3	TRDJ1	18	few	TGTGCCTGTGACACCGTTCCCGTACTGGGGGACACCACCGATAAACTCATCTTT	CACDTVPVLGDTTDKLIF
TRDV2	NA	TRDJ3	18	NA	TGTGCCTGTGACACGCTCCGCCCCAGCTCCTGGGACACCCGACAGATGTTTTTC	CACDTLRPSSWDTRQMFF
TRDV1	TRDD3	TRDJ1	23	medium-sized	TGTGCTCTTGGGGAACTTAGTCCTAACCGACCCGGATACTGGGGGATCAACACCGATAAACTCATCTTT	CALGELSPNRPGYWGINTDKLIF
TRDV1	NA	TRDJ1	20	NA	TGTGCTCTTGGGGAACTAATGGTCGTTATAAAAAAGGGGGACACCGATAAACTCATCTTT	CALGELMVVIKKGDTDKLIF
TRDV2	NA	TRDJ1	18	medium-sized	TGTGCCTGTGACACCGTCCGGTGGGGAGGCGCGTACACCGATAAACTCATCTTT	CACDTVRWGGAYTDKLIF
TRDV2	TRDD3	TRDJ1	19	few	TGTGCCTGTGACCTACTGGGGGATAATAAGGGTGAGGGCACCGATAAACTCATCTTT	CACDLLGDNKGEGTDKLIF
TRDV2	TRDD3	TRDJ1	16	medium-sized	TGTGCCTGTGACATTCTGACTGGGGGTCACACCGATAAACTCATCTTT	CACDILTGGHTDKLIF
TRDV2	TRDD3	TRDJ1	16	large	TGTGCCTGTGATCCACTGGGGGACGGGTACACCGATAAACTCATCTTT	CACDPLGDGYTDKLIF
TRDV2	NA	TRDJ3	19	medium-sized	TGTGCCTGTGACACCGTCGGCGTTTCTGGCGGGCGGGACACCCGACAGATGTTTTTC	CACDTVGVSGGRDTRQMFF
TRDV2	TRDD3	TRDJ1	21	few	TGTGCCTGTGACACCGTCTCGAGCTCTGTACTGGGGGATCCGCACACCGATAAACTCATCTTT	CACDTVSSSVLGDPHTDKLIF
TRDV2	TRDD3	TRDJ1	18	medium-sized	TGTGCCTGTGACACCGTCTCGGGACTGGGGGATAGTAGCGATAAACTCATCTTT	CACDTVSGLGDSSDKLIF
TRDV2	TRDD3	TRDJ1	14	few	TGTGCCTGTGACACCGTCTGGGGGACCGATAAACTCATCTTT	CACDTVWGTDKLIF
TRDV2	NA	TRDJ1	15	NA	TGTGCCTGTGACACCATTTCAAAACTCACCGATAAACTCATCTTT	CACDTISKLTDKLIF
TRDV3	TRDD3	TRDJ1	22	NA	TGTGCCTTTGATTCCCTTACTGGGGGATACCCGGTGGGCGCCCACCACACCGATAAACTCATCTTT	CAFDSLTGGYPVGAHHTDKLIF
TRDV2	NA	TRDJ2	20	medium-sized	TGTGCCTGTGACACCGTTAGAGGCCCGATTACCGATGTAGGGACAGCACAACTATTCTTT	CACDTVRGPITDVGTAQLFF
TRDV2	TRDD3	TRDJ3	21	medium-sized	TGTGCCTGTGACACCGTACTGGGGGATACTCATAGCTCCTGGGACACCCGACAGATGTTTTTC	CACDTVLGDTHSSWDTRQMFF
TRDV2	TRDD3	TRDJ1	20	few	TGTGCCTGTGACCTGGTACTGGGGGATACGCCTTTGACGTACACCGATAAACTCATCTTT	CACDLVLGDTPLTYTDKLIF
TRDV1	TRDD3	TRDJ1	21	NA	TGTGCTCTTGGGGAAACTATTCCCTCTGGGGGATACGAGGTGTGCACCGATAAACTCATCTTT	CALGETIPSGGYEVCTDKLIF
TRDV1	TRDD3	TRDJ1	16	few	TGTGCTCTTGGGGAATTTGCCAGGGGGGGATCCCGGGAACTCATCTTT	CALGEFARGGSRELIF
TRAV38-2/DV8	TRDD3	TRDJ1	20	NA	TGTGCTTATAGGGGTGCCCCTTTCAATAGTTGGGGGATAATTTCCGATAAACTCATCTTT	CAYRGAPFNSWGIISDKLIF
TRDV2	NA	TRDJ1	25	NA	TGTGCCTGTGACAACGTTCTCCCCCCCTCCTCGGACCAGCTACCTTCACGGACGTACACCGATAAACTCATCTTC	CACDNVLPPSSDQLPSRTYTDKLIF
TRDV2	TRDD3	TRDJ1	17	NA	TGTGCCTGTGATCCCGTACTGGGGGCCCTGTACACCGATAAACTCATCTTT	CACDPVLGALYTDKLIF
TRDV2	TRDD3	TRDJ1	18	medium-sized	TGTGCCTGTGACACCGCCGAAAGGGGGATACGTCACACCGATAAACTCATCTTT	CACDTAERGIRHTDKLIF
TRDV2	NA	TRDJ3	19	medium-sized	TGTGCCTGTGACGGATTAATTGAGGTTCGCCCCTGGGACACCCGACAGATGTTTTTC	CACDGLIEVRPWDTRQMFF
TRDV2	TRDD3	TRDJ1	22	medium-sized	TGTGCCTGTGACACCCTACCTACTGTCTTTACTGGGGGATACGCGGAGTCCGATAAACTCATCTTT	CACDTLPTVFTGGYAESDKLIF
TRDV2	TRDD3	TRDJ1	19	NA	TGTGCCTGTGACACTGTAAGGTTGGGATACGGATCGTACACCGATAAACTCATCTTT	CACDTVRLGYGSYTDKLIF
TRDV2	NA	TRDJ1	16	medium-sized	TGTGCCTGTGACTCCCTGACTGGTACTGGCACCGATAAACTCATCTTT	CACDSLTGTGTDKLIF
TRDV2	TRDD3	TRDJ1	19	medium-sized	TGTGCCTGTGACACCGTAACGGGGGGATACGGGCTATACGCCGATAAACTCATCTTT	CACDTVTGGYGLYADKLIF
TRDV1	TRDD3	TRDJ1	20	medium-sized	TGTGCTCTTGTGGAGGTGGCTTCCCGATCGGACTGGGGGATCAGCGATAAACTCATCTTT	CALVEVASRSDWGISDKLIF
TRDV2	TRDD3	TRDJ1	18	NA	TGTGCCTGTGACATTCTGGGGGTCGGCCGCTCGTTTACCTATAAACTCATCTTT	CACDILGVGRSFTYKLIF
TRDV2	NA	TRDJ1	15	medium-sized	TGTGCCTGTGATGCCGTACTGTCGTACACCGATAAACTCATCTTT	CACDAVLSYTDKLIF
TRDV2	NA	TRDJ1	14	large	TGTGCCTGTGACACCCTGGAGAACACCGATAAACTCATCTTT	CACDTLENTDKLIF
TRDV2	TRDD3	TRDJ1	15	few	TGTGCCTGTGAGCCCCTTATAGGGGGATCCGATAAACTCATCTTT	CACEPLIGGSDKLIF
TRDV1	NA	TRDJ1	15	medium-sized	TGTGCTCTTGGGTCGAGCCGCCAGTTTACTCATAAACTCATCTTT	CALGSSRQFTHKLIF
TRDV2	TRDD3	TRDJ1	16	few	TGTGCCTGTGAATCCCTGGGGGATGCGTACACCGATAAACTCATCTTT	CACESLGDAYTDKLIF
TRDV2	TRDD3	TRDJ1	18	medium-sized	TGTGCCTGTGACACCATCACCTTGGGGGATACTCTCACCGATAAACTCATCTTT	CACDTITLGDTLTDKLIF
TRDV2	TRDD3	TRDJ1	17	NA	TGTGCCTGTGACAAACTGGGGGATAAAGTCAATTCCGATAAACTCATCTTT	CACDKLGDKVNSDKLIF
TRDV2	TRDD3	TRDJ3	21	medium-sized	TGTGCCTGTGACACCGTACTGGGGGATTCCTTGCCCTCCTGGGACACCCGACAGATGTTTTTC	CACDTVLGDSLPSWDTRQMFF